This T cell receptor (beta chain) emerged from a study of spatial heterogeneity in lung cancer. TCRdb recomputed calls from the 5' RACE reads with MiXCR, one row per CDR3 protein. This sample has 50,000 to 75,000 distinct CDR3 sequences, with approximately 6% found just once. Specified time point: sample taken at primary tumor resection. This clonotype was detected a few times. The CDR3 consists of 16 residues. V was pared by 2 bases and J by 7 bases, with 11 bases of the junction left unmatched. CDR1 is KGHSH and CDR2 is LQKENI in the germline V gene. The chain has TRBV18 and TRBJ2-7; 10 bases agree with TRBD1. This receptor was identified in a female donor with early-stage non-small cell lung cancer. This material consisted of PBMCs, taken at surgery. The DNA for the CDR3 is TGTGCCAGCTCACCAACTCAAACCGGGACAGGGGAAGAGCAGTACTTC. It codes for CASSPTQTGTGEEQYF.